The 3 T cell receptor beta chains in this list originate from one sample, sequenced in a study of blood T cell repertoires in COVID-19. Here immunoSEQ multiplex PCR was the method, and the copy in TCRdb shows in-frame clones only, minus some. The data show some 170,000 clones, roughly four fifths seen once. Material: peripheral blood. The receptors were gathered from a woman older than 75 with acute or convalescent COVID-19.

This chain connects TRBV29-1 to TRBJ1-2; D is ambiguous. CDR1 SQVTM and CDR2 ANQGSEA come from the germline V gene. V was cut by 5 bases and J by 5 bases, with 18 bases left in between. The CDR3 runs to 14 residues. Here the CDR3 DNA reads TGCAGCGTTACTAGGGAGGGTCTTTTTTATGGCTACACCTTC. The encoded protein is CSVTREGLFYGYTF. Full variable domain (missing parts from reference TRBV29-1 and TRBJ1-2): SAVISQKPSRDICQRGTSLTIQCQVDSQVTMMFWYRQQPGQSLTLIATANQGSEATYESGFVIDKFPISRPNLTFSTLTVSNMSPEDSSIYLCSVTREGLFYGYTFGSGTRLTVV.

The chain is built from TRBV3-1 (or the pseudogene TRBV3-2) and TRBJ1-6; no definite D call. CDR3 length: 16 amino acids. Germline loops: CDR1 LGHDT, CDR2 YNNKEL (reference sequence). Between the trimmed V and J ends, which lost 0 bases and 5 bases, there was a span of 11 bases. The CDR3 reads CASSQDRGRHNSPLHF. Written as DNA, the CDR3 is TGTGCCAGCAGCCAAGATCGAGGGCGGCATAATTCACCCCTCCACTTT.

V usage is TRBV7-9 and J usage is TRBJ1-2; D is possibly TRBD1 (5 bases). V was cut by 7 bases and J by 4 bases, with 13 bases left in between. The CDR3 is 13 residues long. Germline CDR1 reads SEHNR; CDR2 reads FQNEAQ (reference sequence). CDR3 coding DNA: TGTGCCAGCACCCAAGGGGCCCGCTATGGCTACACCTTC. This encodes CASTQGARYGYTF.